What follows are 5 T cell receptor beta chains derived from one specimen sequenced in a study of blood T cell repertoires in COVID-19. Only in-frame clones appear in the TCRdb table, and some are missing; sequencing was by immunoSEQ multiplex PCR. The profile shows some 200,000 clones, about nine tenths of them singletons. The sample taken for sequencing was PBMCs or T cells enriched from blood (not recorded which). The source of these receptors is a woman in her 30s who had recovered from COVID-19.

Only one count was recorded for this clone. V gene TRBV29-1 combines with J gene TRBJ1-2, with D perhaps matching TRBD1 (5 bases). Germline lookup yields CDR1 SQVTM and CDR2 ANQGSEA. Between the trimmed V and J ends, which lost 4 bases and 1 base, there was a span of 10 bases. The CDR3 has 13 amino acids. The CDR3, as DNA: TGCAGCGTTGCCGGGACTTTTAACTATGGCTACACCTTC. This codes for CSVAGTFNYGYTF.

There are many counts of this clone. The genes are TRBV4-3 and TRBJ2-2; 8 bases map to TRBD1. The trim removed 0 bases at V and 5 bases at J, leaving 8 bases unmatched. Germline lookup yields CDR1 LGHNA and CDR2 YSLEER. There are 17 residues in the CDR3. The CDR3 DNA reads TGCGCCAGCAGCCAAGAATCAGGGGGCGCAAAAACCGGGGAGCTGTTTTTT. Translated, it gives CASSQESGGAKTGELFF.

This rearrangement joins TRBV6-5 to TRBJ2-5, with D perhaps matching TRBD2 (5 bases). CDR3 size: 13 residues. With 0 bases removed from V and 5 bases from J, the gap between germline ends came to 7 bases. Germline values: CDR1 MNHEY, CDR2 SVGAGI. The CDR3, as DNA: TGTGCCAGCAGTTACTCCGGCGGGGAGACCCAGTACTTC. This gives the protein CASSYSGGETQYF.

The chain is built from TRBV14 and TRBJ2-7; TRBD2 matches at 7 bases. The V segment lost 1 base and the J segment 3 bases; nucleotides outside the gene matches: 12. Germline CDR1 SGHDN, CDR2 FVKESK. The CDR3 extends over 17 amino acids. CDR3 in amino acids: CASSQGPRRESGYEQYF. Written as DNA, the CDR3 is TGTGCCAGCAGCCAAGGCCCTAGGCGGGAGTCGGGCTACGAGCAGTACTTC.

V usage is TRBV6-5 and J usage is TRBJ1-2; tentatively, D is TRBD1 (5 bases). CDR3 size: 14 residues. Germline CDR1 is MNHEY and CDR2 is SVGAGI. The V gene lost 6 bases and the J gene lost 3 bases, with 14 bases spanning the gap. The CDR3 protein is CASRSWGADYGYTF. DNA for the CDR3: TGTGCCAGCAGGTCGTGGGGCGCAGACTATGGCTACACCTTC.